This TCR beta chain was obtained from a study of T cell responses to AZD1222 COVID-19 vaccine. Profiled with immunoSEQ multiplex PCR; TCRdb holds only in-frame clones, not every one. This sample carries 150,000 or so clones, just over 90% of them seen once, and the ten largest clones take around 0.85%. V shed 11 bases and J 1 base; nucleotides not matched to a gene: 16. This CDR3 is 16 amino acids long. The germline V gene encodes CDR1 MNHEY and CDR2 SMNVEV (reference sequence). As for this clone: The antigen is unknown.

Points from the study as a whole: As reported, nearly half of all spike-specific TCRs target variant regions that are unmutated. The donor cohort was predominantly white British with a female majority, and clonal diversity may have been underestimated.

The chain has TRBV27 and TRBJ2-7, with 8 bases identical to TRBD2. This receptor was obtained from an adult in good health. Sample: peripheral blood, taken on day 0 of MenACWY control vaccination. The CDR3: CAASPRAGRVSYEQYF. In DNA form, the CDR3 reads TGTGCCGCCTCCCCCCGGGCCGGGAGGGTTTCCTACGAGCAGTACTTC.